This section outlines one T cell receptor (beta chain) sequence together with its context. As yet, its antigen is unknown. This sample stems from a study of cytomegalovirus exposure and HLA in healthy donors. The study's findings and limits: Later analysis demonstrated an association between a missense DCLRE1C variant and TCR beta V- and J-gene trimming.

The CDR3 has 14 amino acids. V shed 8 bases and J shed 0 bases, with 14 bases lying between them. Germline CDR1 reads SGHVS; CDR2 reads FQNEAQ. In the PCR, 60 Vbeta and 13 Jbeta primers were used. In the study's own analysis: Later, an analysis found tens of millions of unique TCR beta chains, and approximately 10 million of these were shared. The protocol was immunoSEQ multiplex PCR, while the TCRdb copy is restricted to in-frame clones and leaves out a portion. V and J calls and clone size come straight from that table; D and trimming were deduced from the DNA. The sample carries roughly 120,000 clones, roughly 63% recorded once.

The origin of this receptor is a woman in her seventies in good health and CMV-seropositive. Sequenced material: PBMCs. The chain joins TRBV7-8 to TRBJ2-7; tentative D call: TRBD1 (6 bases). Written as DNA, the CDR3 is TGTGCCAGCGATTCAGGGGCTAGCTCCTACGAGCAGTACTTC. It is translated as CASDSGASSYEQYF.